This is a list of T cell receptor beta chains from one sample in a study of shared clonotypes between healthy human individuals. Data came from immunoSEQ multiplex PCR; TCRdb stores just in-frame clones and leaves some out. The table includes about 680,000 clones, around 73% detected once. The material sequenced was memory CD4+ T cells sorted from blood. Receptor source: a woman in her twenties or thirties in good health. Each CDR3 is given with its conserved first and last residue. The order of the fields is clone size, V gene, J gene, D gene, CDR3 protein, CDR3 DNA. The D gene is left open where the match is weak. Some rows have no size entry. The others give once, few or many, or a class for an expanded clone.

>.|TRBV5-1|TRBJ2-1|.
CASSYDSSSYNEQFF
TGCGCCAGCAGCTACGACTCTAGCTCCTACAATGAGCAGTTCTTC
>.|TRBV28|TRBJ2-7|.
CASRHGAWDSYEQYF
TGTGCCAGCAGACACGGTGCCTGGGACTCCTACGAGCAGTACTTC
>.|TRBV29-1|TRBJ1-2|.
CSVEATPGLNYGYTF
TGCAGCGTTGAAGCAACCCCAGGCCTTAACTATGGCTACACCTTC
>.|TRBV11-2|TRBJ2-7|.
CASSPLGQSLYEQYF
TGTGCCAGCAGCCCCTTAGGACAGAGTCTCTACGAGCAGTACTTC
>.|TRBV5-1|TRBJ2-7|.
CASSSRLRGIYEQYF
TGCGCCAGCAGCTCACGGCTTCGGGGGATCTACGAGCAGTACTTC
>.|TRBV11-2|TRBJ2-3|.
CASSPALRDTQYF
TGTGCCAGCAGCCCGGCCCTCAGAGATACGCAGTATTTT
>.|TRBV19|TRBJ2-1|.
CASSIRGDVNEQFF
TGTGCCAGTAGTATCAGGGGGGACGTCAATGAGCAGTTCTTC
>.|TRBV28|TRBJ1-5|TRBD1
CASIPSRDRTPPQHF
TGTGCCAGCATACCATCTCGGGACAGAACACCGCCCCAGCATTTT
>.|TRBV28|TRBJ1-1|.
CASSPTWVIEAFF
TGTGCCAGCAGCCCCACCTGGGTGATTGAAGCTTTCTTT
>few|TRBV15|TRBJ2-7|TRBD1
CATSTGQGYEQYF
TGTGCCACCAGTACAGGACAGGGCTACGAGCAGTACTTC
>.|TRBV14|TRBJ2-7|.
CASSQGRAVNYAYEQYF
TGTGCCAGCAGCCAAGGTCGAGCAGTCAACTACGCCTACGAGCAGTACTTC
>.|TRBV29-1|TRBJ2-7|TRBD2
CSVSPSGSNEQYF
TGCAGCGTGTCCCCTAGCGGGAGTAACGAGCAGTACTTC
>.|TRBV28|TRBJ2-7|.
CATLTGSVQQYF
TGTGCCACCCTGACAGGCTCGGTCCAGCAGTACTTC
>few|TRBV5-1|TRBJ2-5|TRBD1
CASSSGQGGQETQYF
TGCGCCAGCAGCTCGGGACAGGGGGGTCAAGAGACCCAGTACTTC
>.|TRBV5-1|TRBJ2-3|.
CASSLSQETDTQYF
TGCGCCAGCAGCTTGTCGCAGGAGACAGATACGCAGTATTTT
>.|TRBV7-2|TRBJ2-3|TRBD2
CASSLQGLAASTDTQYF
TGTGCCAGCAGCTTACAAGGACTAGCGGCTAGCACAGATACGCAGTATTTT
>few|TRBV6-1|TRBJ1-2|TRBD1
CASSAQQGADYGYTF
TGTGCCAGCAGTGCCCAACAGGGGGCGGACTATGGCTACACCTTC
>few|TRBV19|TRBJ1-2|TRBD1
CASSLRDSPMRDGYTF
TGTGCCAGTAGTCTCCGGGACAGTCCTATGAGGGATGGCTACACCTTC
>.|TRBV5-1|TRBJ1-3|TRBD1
CASSTQGAGNTIYF
TGCGCCAGCAGCACCCAGGGGGCCGGAAACACCATATATTTT
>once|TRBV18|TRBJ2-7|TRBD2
CASSPPGTSVPNEQYF
TGTGCCAGCTCACCGCCAGGGACTAGCGTTCCCAACGAGCAGTACTTC
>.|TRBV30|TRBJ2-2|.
CAWRVVTGELFF
TGTGCCTGGAGGGTAGTGACCGGGGAGCTGTTTTTT
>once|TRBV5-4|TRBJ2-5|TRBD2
CASSFFLAGGETQYF
TGTGCCAGCAGCTTCTTCCTAGCGGGAGGGGAGACCCAGTACTTC
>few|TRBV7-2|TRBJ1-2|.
CASSTSYQGAGGYTF
TGTGCCAGCAGCACTTCTTATCAGGGAGCGGGGGGCTACACCTTC
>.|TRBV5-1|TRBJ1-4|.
CASSRLAGPRVLSEKLFF
TGCGCCAGCAGCCGGCTAGCGGGTCCTCGGGTCCTCAGTGAAAAACTGTTTTTT
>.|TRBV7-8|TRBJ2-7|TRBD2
CASSLKGLPSYEQYF
TGTGCCAGCAGCTTAAAGGGACTACCATCCTACGAGCAGTACTTC
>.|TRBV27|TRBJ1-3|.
CASSLSGGPSGNTIYF
TGTGCCAGCAGTTTATCTGGCGGTCCGTCAGGAAACACCATATATTTT
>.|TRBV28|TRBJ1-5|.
CASNAGRSNQPQHF
TGTGCCAGCAATGCAGGGAGAAGCAATCAGCCCCAGCATTTT
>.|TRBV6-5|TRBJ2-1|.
CASRSQMKEQFF
TGTGCCAGCCGAAGTCAGATGAAGGAGCAGTTCTTC
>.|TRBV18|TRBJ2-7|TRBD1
CASSPDRVNEQYF
TGTGCCAGCTCACCGGACAGGGTCAACGAGCAGTACTTC
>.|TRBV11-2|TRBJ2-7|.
CASSSHQGRGFYEQYF
TGTGCCAGCAGCTCCCACCAGGGACGTGGGTTCTACGAGCAGTACTTC
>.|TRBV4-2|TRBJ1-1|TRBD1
CASSQPTGKGAEAFF
TGTGCCAGCAGCCAACCGACAGGGAAAGGCGCTGAAGCTTTCTTT
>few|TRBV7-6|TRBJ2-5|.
CASSFRNQETQYF
TGTGCCAGCAGCTTTCGGAACCAAGAGACCCAGTACTTC
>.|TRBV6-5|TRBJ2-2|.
CSSRRGRNTGELFF
TGCTCCTCACGTAGAGGGAGGAACACCGGGGAGCTGTTTTTT
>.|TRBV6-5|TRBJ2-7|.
CASSTRAGVGVSGHF
TGTGCCAGCAGTACCAGAGCAGGCGTGGGGGTCTCAGGTCACTTC
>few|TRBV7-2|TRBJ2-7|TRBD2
CASSGPGGYEQYF
TGTGCCAGCAGCGGACCGGGGGGATACGAGCAGTACTTC
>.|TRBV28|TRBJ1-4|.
CASRDGFNEKLFF
TGTGCCAGCAGAGACGGATTTAATGAAAAACTGTTTTTT